These 24 T cell receptor beta chains were sequenced from one sample in a study of tumor-infiltrating lymphocytes in primary liver carcinoma (dated 2017 in TCRdb). The run used an Illumina HiSeq 2500. Starting from 450 to 500 ng total RNA, TCRbeta-specific cDNA was produced by reverse transcription with a constant-region primer and ProtoScript II reverse transcriptase. Three nested multiplex PCR rounds, following a slightly modified ARM-PCR procedure, were used to build the TCRbeta libraries. Each of the first two PCR rounds ran for approximately 9 cycles using multiplex TRBV1-TRBV30 forward primers together with a Cbeta reverse primer. TCRdb itself trimmed the public reads at Q25 with fastp, ran MiXCR and retained productive beta chains. Duplicate CDR3 protein sequences are folded into a single record with the most common DNA and genes. The sample table records 300,000 to 400,000 distinct CDR3 sequences; about 62% of these occur just once. Approximately 9.4% of the sample lies in the top ten.

Blood RNA was extracted from unsorted whole blood using TRIzol reagent, and germline DNA was obtained with the DNeasy Blood & Tissue kit. Material for sequencing was peripheral blood. These receptors all come from a man in his forties with primary liver carcinoma and hepatitis B virus infection.

Comment on this clonotype: A read error may explain this, as a much larger clone is one base away. The CDR3, as DNA: TGCACCAGCAGCCAAGAGGCCCCTAGCGGGAGTGGCCAAGAGACCCAGTACTTC. The encoded protein is CTSSQEAPSGSGQETQYF. The rearrangement uses TRBV4-2 and TRBJ2-5, with 10 bases fitting TRBD2. From germline, CDR1 is LGHNA and CDR2 YNFKEQ. The CDR3 totals 18 residues.

As regards this clonotype: A much bigger clone sits one base away, suggesting this may be a read error. This CDR3 is missing its conserved last phenylalanine or tryptophan, likely due to a read error. The genes are TRBV12-3 or TRBV12-4 and TRBJ1-6; maybe TRBD1 (5 bases). Trimming took off 2 bases at V and 9 bases at J, with 14 bases between the two ends. The CDR3 runs 15 residues. As DNA, the CDR3 is TGTGCCAGCAGTTTAATGCCGCAGGGTGGTTCACCCCTCCACCTT. It translates to CASSLMPQGGSPLHL.

The gene calls are TRBV14 and TRBJ2-3, with D unclear. TRBJ1-5 matches the DNA end more closely, so the J call is doubtful. The CDR3 extends over 17 amino acids. The germline V gene has CDR1 SGHDN and CDR2 FVKESK. CDR3 sequence reads: CASSQDLTSGRRDTQHF. CDR3 bases: TGTGCCAGCAGCCAAGATTTAACTAGCGGGAGGAGAGATACGCAGCATTTT.

Of note for this clonotype: One end of the junction fails to match germline, which may point to a read error. The chain joins TRBV5-4 to TRBJ2-2; 16 nucleotides agree with TRBD2. The CDR3 sequence is 16 residues long. Germline CDR1 is SGHNT and CDR2 is YYREEE (reference sequence). CDR3 loop: CASSDGTSGREGEQFF. DNA for the CDR3: TGTGCCAGCAGCGACGGGACTAGCGGGAGGGAGGGGGAGCAGTTTTTT.

The CDR3 region has the DNA TGTGCCAGCAGCGTGCTTCCCCTGGGTCTAGGTTACTATGAGCAGTTCTTC. Residues: CASSVLPLGLGYYEQFF. This sequence joins TRBV7-9 and TRBJ2-1; D not certain. V was shortened by 5 bases and J by 8 bases, with 25 bases between the two germline ends. The length of the CDR3 is 17 residues. CDR1 and CDR2 from the germline V gene are SEHNR and FQNEAQ (reference sequence).

This clonotype has at least ten counts. The chain employs TRBV10-2 and TRBJ2-3; D is unclear. Per the germline V gene, CDR1 is WSHSY and CDR2 is SAAADI. The CDR3 totals 15 residues. Between the trimmed V and J ends, which lost 6 bases and 3 bases, there was a span of 16 bases. CDR3 amino acids: CASSQTQAGTDTQYF. The CDR3 region has the DNA TGCGCCAGCAGCCAGACCCAGGCTGGGACAGATACGCAGTATTTT.

This clonotype was counted many times. The chain combines TRBV6-5 with TRBJ2-2, with TRBD2 identical over 11 bases. Germline V lookup: CDR1 MNHEY, CDR2 SVGAGI. CDR3 length: 17 amino acids. Unmatched junction bases numbered 7, after V lost 0 bases and J lost 7 bases. Here the CDR3 DNA reads TGTGCCAGCAGTTACTCCCTAGCGGGAGGTCCTGGCGGGGAGCTGTTTTTT. Protein: CASSYSLAGGPGGELFF.

This clonotype was counted between two and nine times. The chain employs TRBV6-1 and TRBJ1-5, with a weak D call TRBD1 (6 bases). This CDR3 has 14 amino acids. V was trimmed by 6 bases and J by 4 bases, leaving 13 bases between them. The germline V gene has CDR1 MNHNS and CDR2 SASEGT. Written as DNA, the CDR3 is TGTGCCAGCAGGTGGGACAACAGGAATCAGCCCCAGCATTTT. Its protein product is CASRWDNRNQPQHF.

At least ten counts were recorded for this clonotype. This sequence joins TRBV12-3 or TRBV12-4 and TRBJ2-2; D gene ambiguous. V gave up 5 bases and J gave up 0 bases, with 4 bases separating them. CDR3 length: 13 amino acids. Here the CDR3 reads CASSPTNTGELFF. The CDR3 DNA is TGTGCCAGCAGTCCCACGAACACCGGGGAGCTGTTTTTT.

This clonotype is a singleton in its sample. A much larger clone lies a single base off, so this may be a read error. The chain links TRBV29-1 to TRBJ1-1; weak D call: TRBD1 (6 bases). The ends were cut back, 7 bases at V and 1 base at J, with 13 bases in the middle. This CDR3 comprises 13 residues. CDR1 and CDR2 from the germline V gene are SQVTM and ANQGSEA. The CDR3 sequence: CSGYRVGNTEAFF. The CDR3 nucleotides are TGCAGCGGTTACAGGGTGGGGAACACTGAAGCTTTCTTT.

This CDR3 is CASSFSGTNTGELFF. In DNA, the CDR3 is TGCGCCAGCAGCTTTAGCGGGACGAACACCGGGGAGCTGTTTTTT. V is TRBV5-1 and J is TRBJ2-2, with 8 bases matching TRBD2. V was clipped by 2 bases and J by 0 bases; unmatched bases: 0. The CDR3 has 15 amino acids. Looked up from germline, CDR1 is SGHRS and CDR2 is YFSETQ.

A note on this clonotype: Given a much more abundant clone one base away, this may be a read error. The V and J genes are TRBV4-2 and TRBJ1-6, with a possible D match to TRBD1 (5 bases). The CDR3 extends over 17 amino acids. Germline V CDR1 and CDR2: LGHNA, YNFKEQ. In DNA, the CDR3 is TGTGCCAGCAGCAAAGATGCCCTGGACACATATAATTCACCCCTCCACTTT. It codes for CASSKDALDTYNSPLHF.

In the case of this clonotype: A much bigger clone sits one base away, suggesting this may be a read error. The rearrangement uses TRBV29-1 and TRBJ1-1; the match to TRBD1 covers 7 bases. The germline gives CDR1 SQVTM, CDR2 ANQGSEA. The CDR3 is made up of 12 amino acids. CDR3 sequence (DNA): TGCTGCTCAGGGGGGGGGATCACTGAAGCTTTCTTT. Translated, it gives CCSGGGITEAFF.

Turning to this clonotype: It may be a read error: a sequence one base away is much more abundant. CDR3 nucleotide sequence: TGCAGCGTTGAAGATGGAAGCGGGGGTCGGGGGGAGCAGTTCTTC. Its protein is CSVEDGSGGRGEQFF. The chain carries TRBV29-1 and TRBJ2-1; 8 bases fit TRBD2. The V and J ends lost 0 bases and 10 bases, in that order; junction bases with no gene match: 11. Germline V gives CDR1 SQVTM, CDR2 ANQGSEA. This CDR3 spans 15 amino acids.

The chain employs TRBV5-4 and TRBJ2-7, with 8 bases fitting TRBD2. This CDR3 has 15 residues. Trimming at V came to 0 bases and at J to 0 bases, leaving 2 bases not matched to a gene. Germline CDR1 reads SGHNT; CDR2 reads YYREEE (reference sequence). CDR3 sequence reads: CASSLGLASSYEQYF. The CDR3 DNA is TGTGCCAGCAGCTTGGGACTAGCGAGCTCCTACGAGCAGTACTTC.

Notes on this clonotype: A much larger clone differs from this one at a single base, so this may be a read error. The rearrangement joins TRBV6-2 or TRBV6-3 to TRBJ1-1; possible D gene TRBD1, 6 bases. CDR1 MNHEY and CDR2 SVGEGT come from the germline V gene. There are 12 residues in the CDR3. Trimming shortened V by 4 bases and J by 12 bases, and 15 bases separated the two germline ends. The CDR3 DNA reads as TGTGCCAGCAGTTCCGTCGACAGGAGAACTTTCTTT. Translated, it gives CASSSVDRRTFF.

This clonotype was seen only once. A read error is possible here, since a much larger clone lies one base away. The rearrangement uses TRBV10-3 and TRBJ2-1; TRBD2 might be the D (5 bases). The germline CDR1 and CDR2 sequences are ENHRY and SYGVKD. CDR3 length: 15 residues. V lost 0 bases and J lost 4, with 10 bases in between. CDR3: CAISESGDLYNEQFF. The CDR3 nucleotides are TGTGCCATCAGTGAGTCGGGAGACCTTTACAATGAGCAGTTCTTC.

A note on this clonotype: Given a much more abundant clone one base away, this may be a read error. The rearrangement links TRBV28 to TRBJ2-7; D possibly corresponds to TRBD2 (5 bases). From germline, CDR1 is MDHEN and CDR2 SYDVKM. CDR3 length: 13 amino acids. This CDR3 is CASSSEAGGEQCF. The CDR3 region has the DNA TGTGCCAGCAGTTCCGAGGCGGGCGGAGAGCAGTGCTTC.

To note about this clonotype: One end of the junction varies from germline; a read error may be responsible. The CDR3 sequence is CAWGDRASYNGQFF. As DNA, the CDR3 is TGTGCCTGGGGGGACAGGGCATCCTACAATGGGCAGTTCTTC. The chain joins TRBV30 to TRBJ2-1, with 9 bases fitting TRBD1. This CDR3 spans 14 amino acids. The germline V gene encodes CDR1 GTSNPN and CDR2 SVGIG (reference sequence).

DNA of the CDR3: TGTGACTGTCAACTCAGCTCCTATACCTCGTATTTT. Encoded protein: CDCQLSSYTSYF. The J gene is TRBJ1-3, the V gene TRBV30; D gene uncertain. Germline V gene data show CDR1 as GTSNPN and CDR2 as SVGIG (reference sequence). The CDR3 has 12 amino acids.

This clonotype was counted many times. The chain has TRBV4-3 and TRBJ2-7; D is unclear. This CDR3 spans 17 amino acids. Per the germline V gene, CDR1 is LGHNA and CDR2 is YSLEER. Trimming removed 0 bases at V and 2 bases at J, with 17 bases between. CDR3 nucleotides: TGCGCCAGCAGCCAAGATGCAGGCCGGACGGCCGCCTACGAGCAGTACTTC. Its translation: CASSQDAGRTAAYEQYF.

Concerning this clonotype itself: A read error is possible here, since a much larger clone lies one base away. This chain uses TRBV6-1 with TRBJ1-5; no definite D call. This CDR3 is built from 12 residues. Germline V gives CDR1 MNHNS, CDR2 SASEGT. Deletions cut 0 bases from V and 11 bases from J, with 8 bases between. The CDR3 loop is CASSEAVQSQHF. CDR3 nucleotides: TGTGCCAGCAGTGAAGCAGTACAGTCCCAGCATTTT.

As to this clonotype: Since a much larger clone is just one base distant, this may be a read error. V gene TRBV6-1 combines with J gene TRBJ2-7; D gene ambiguous. The CDR3 length is 10 residues. The germline V gene encodes CDR1 MNHNS and CDR2 SASEGT. In nucleotides, the CDR3 is TGTACCAGCAGTGAACGGCCAACGATCTTC. Its translation is CTSSERPTIF.

The V gene is TRBV11-2, the J gene TRBJ1-5; D gene ambiguous. The length of the CDR3 is 17 residues. Germline assignment: CDR1 SGHAT and CDR2 FQNNGV. The germline V and J ends were trimmed by 7 bases and 4 bases, with 23 bases remaining between them. DNA of the CDR3: TGTGCCAGCAACTTCCGCTCACGTCGTACAGAGAATCAGCCCCAGCATTTT. This sequence encodes CASNFRSRRTENQPQHF.